The 4 T cell receptor beta chains listed next were all sequenced from one sample in a study of blood T cell repertoires in COVID-19 (dated by TCRdb to the early 2020s). Library preparation employed the immunoSEQ multiplex PCR assay. The table was pulled from immuneACCESS by TCRdb, which kept in-frame rearrangements only. Such tables lose some clones; where checked, under half of the loss comes from unresolved V genes, and the rest has no known cause. Recorded for this sample are over 200,000 clones; about 88% of them occurred a single time. Less than 3.5% of the sample goes to the ten largest clones. The sequenced sample was peripheral blood. The receptors derive from a woman aged 55-70 years with acute or convalescent COVID-19.

The rearrangement links TRBV7-2 to TRBJ2-5; D gene ambiguous. This CDR3 spans 13 amino acids. V lost 3 bases, J lost 4 bases, and 9 bases lay in between. CDR1 SGHTA and CDR2 FQGNSA come from the germline V gene. The CDR3 loop reads CASSFSPPETQYF. The DNA of the CDR3 is TGTGCCAGCAGCTTTAGCCCCCCAGAGACCCAGTACTTC.

The chain combines TRBV5-1 with TRBJ2-3; D ambiguous. Germline values: CDR1 SGHRS, CDR2 YFSETQ. The CDR3 has 16 residues. V was trimmed by 0 bases and J by 0 bases, leaving 11 bases between them. This CDR3 is CASSLAAAPSTDTQYF. The CDR3 nucleotides are TGCGCCAGCAGCTTGGCCGCGGCCCCAAGCACAGATACGCAGTATTTT.

This clone was counted a few times. V is TRBV4-1 and J is TRBJ1-2; 8 nucleotides line up with TRBD1. V trimming: 4 bases; J trimming: 4 bases; junction bases outside the gene matches: 5. The CDR3 covers 14 residues. Germline V CDR1 and CDR2: MGHRA, YSYEKL. The CDR3 sequence: CASSPSGQGYGYTF. The CDR3 DNA reads as TGCGCCAGCAGCCCTAGCGGACAGGGCTATGGCTACACCTTC.

The chain joins TRBV10-1 to TRBJ2-7; D is possibly TRBD1 (6 bases). The CDR3 is made up of 12 amino acids. Trimming took off 8 bases at V and 1 base at J, with 9 bases between the two ends. Germline V gives CDR1 WNHNN, CDR2 SYGVQD (reference sequence). The CDR3 DNA is TGCGCCAGCGGGCAGGGGTCCTACGAGCAGTACTTC. Protein product: CASGQGSYEQYF.